The rows below give T cell receptor beta chains drawn from one sample of a study of shared clonotypes between healthy human individuals. The method was immunoSEQ multiplex PCR; TCRdb's version includes in-frame clones alone and lacks a portion of them. Altogether a few million clones are present, more than 90% being singletons, with the ten largest covering 0.14%. Sequenced: naive CD4+ T cells sorted from blood. Receptors were obtained from a man between 18 and 35 years old in good health. The CDR3 runs from the conserved cysteine through the conserved F or W. Each record gives: V gene, D gene, J gene, clone size, CDR3 DNA, CDR3 protein. D genes are given only for firm matches. Clone size, where shown, is once, few, many, or a class for clones that have expanded.

TRBV27	TRBD1	TRBJ2-3	-	TGTGCCAGCAGTTTATCGGGACAGCTAAGTCCTAGCACAGATACGCAGTATTTT	CASSLSGQLSPSTDTQYF
TRBV11-3	-	TRBJ2-1	-	TGTGCCAGCAGCTTAGGACCCTTGAGGGAGCAGTTCTTC	CASSLGPLREQFF
TRBV5-1	-	TRBJ1-4	-	TGCGCCAGCAGCCTACAGCCGGGCAGGGGCGAAAAACTGTTTTTT	CASSLQPGRGEKLFF
TRBV18	TRBD1	TRBJ2-5	-	TGTGCCAGCTCACCGAGGGACAGGCCACCGGAGACCCAGTACTTC	CASSPRDRPPETQYF
TRBV2	-	TRBJ1-5	-	TGTGCCAGCATCCTTGGGCCCAATCAGCCCCAGCATTTT	CASILGPNQPQHF
TRBV9	TRBD2	TRBJ2-5	-	TGTGCCAGCAGCGTAGATAGCGGGGTTCGTGAGACCCAGTACTTC	CASSVDSGVRETQYF
TRBV9	-	TRBJ1-4	-	TGTGCCAGCAGCACCATTCCCTTAACTAATGAAAAACTGTTTTTT	CASSTIPLTNEKLFF
TRBV10-2	-	TRBJ2-4	-	TGCGCCAGCAGAGGAGCGGGCGGGTCTAACAAAAACATTCAGTACTTC	CASRGAGGSNKNIQYF
TRBV15	TRBD1	TRBJ1-6	-	TGTGCCACCAGCCTGGGACAGGGCAACAATTCACCCCTCCACTTT	CATSLGQGNNSPLHF
TRBV27	-	TRBJ2-7	-	TGTGCCAGCAGTTTACGTTCCAAGGGTCCTCCCTACGAGCAGTACTTC	CASSLRSKGPPYEQYF
TRBV15	TRBD1	TRBJ1-2	-	TGTGCCACCAGCAGATGGCCCGGGACAGGGGCGGACTATGGCTACACCTTC	CATSRWPGTGADYGYTF
TRBV11-1	-	TRBJ1-6	-	TGTGCCAGCAGCACCCACAGGGACTCACCCCTCCACTTT	CASSTHRDSPLHF
TRBV28	TRBD1	TRBJ2-4	-	TGTGCCAGCAGTTTAGAGGGCAGGGGGAAAGGCATTCAGTACTTC	CASSLEGRGKGIQYF
TRBV9	-	TRBJ2-7	-	TGTGCCAGCAGCGTAGGAAGTCCTCCCTACGAGCAGTACTTC	CASSVGSPPYEQYF
TRBV7-2	-	TRBJ2-1	-	TGTGCCAGCAGCTTAGCCCCGATACTCCCCACTAGTACCAATGAGCAGTTCTTC	CASSLAPILPTSTNEQFF
TRBV5-4	TRBD2	TRBJ2-5	-	TGTGCCAGCAGCTTGGGGGGGACTAAATCGGAGACCCAGTACTTC	CASSLGGTKSETQYF
TRBV7-2	-	TRBJ2-1	-	TGTGCCAGCAGCCAGACCTACAATGAGCAGTTCTTC	CASSQTYNEQFF
TRBV28	-	TRBJ2-3	once	TGTGCGTGGCGGGGTCGAGGCTCAGATACGCAGTATTTT	CAWRGRGSDTQYF
TRBV7-9	-	TRBJ2-5	-	TGTGCCAGCAGCCCCCGGTCTGGGGCGGGGGAGACCCAGTACTTC	CASSPRSGAGETQYF
TRBV6-5	-	TRBJ1-6	-	TGTGCCAGCAGTTACACACGGGGTGGTAATTCACCCCTCCACTTT	CASSYTRGGNSPLHF
TRBV19	-	TRBJ1-1	-	TGTGCCAGTAACGATGTGGGCGGTGGGAACACTGAAGCTTTCTTT	CASNDVGGGNTEAFF
TRBV5-1	-	TRBJ1-4	-	TGCGCCAGCAGCTTGGAAGGGCTGGGTGAAAAACTGTTTTTT	CASSLEGLGEKLFF
TRBV6-6	TRBD2	TRBJ2-7	-	TGTGCCAGCAGTTACTCGACTAGCGGGAGGGCCTACGAGCAGTACTTC	CASSYSTSGRAYEQYF
TRBV6-5	-	TRBJ1-1	-	TGTGCCAGCAGTTACAAAGGTCAGAACACTGAAGCTTTCTTT	CASSYKGQNTEAFF
TRBV5-6	TRBD1	TRBJ2-7	-	TGTGCCAGCAGCTTGACAGGGGCAATCTACGAGCAGTACTTC	CASSLTGAIYEQYF
TRBV2	-	TRBJ1-1	once	TGTGCCAGCAGTGACTCCGGAGGGGCAACTGAAGCTTTCTTT	CASSDSGGATEAFF
TRBV18	TRBD1	TRBJ1-5	-	TGTGCCAGCTCACCCGGGACAGAGGGCGGTCAGCCCCAGCATTTT	CASSPGTEGGQPQHF
TRBV5-1	-	TRBJ1-1	-	TGCGCCAGCAGCTTGACCCAGACAAGAGGGACTGAAGCTTTCTTT	CASSLTQTRGTEAFF
TRBV7-8	-	TRBJ2-2	few	TGTGCCAGCAGCCCCATCACCGGGGAGCTGTTTTTT	CASSPITGELFF
TRBV30	-	TRBJ1-5	-	TGTGCCTGGGGGACACCTCAGCCCCAGCATTTT	CAWGTPQPQHF
TRBV2	-	TRBJ1-1	-	TGTGCCAGCAGTGAAAGGCAGGGGTTCACTGAAGCTTTCTTT	CASSERQGFTEAFF
TRBV7-2	TRBD1	TRBJ2-3	-	TGTGCCAGCAGCAGAGGGACAGCGGATACGCAGTATTTT	CASSRGTADTQYF
TRBV13	-	TRBJ2-7	-	TGTGCCAGCAGCCGAGGGGCATACGAGCAGTACTTC	CASSRGAYEQYF
TRBV7-2	TRBD2	TRBJ2-5	-	TGTGCCAGCAGCTCCGATACTAGCGGGAGGTCAACCCAGTACTTC	CASSSDTSGRSTQYF
TRBV5-1	-	TRBJ1-4	-	TGCGCCAGCAGCTTGGTCAGTAATGAAAAACTGTTTTTT	CASSLVSNEKLFF
TRBV13	-	TRBJ2-1	-	TGTGCCAGCAGCCCTGCCGGGCGTGATGAGCAGTTCTTC	CASSPAGRDEQFF
TRBV28	TRBD1	TRBJ1-1	-	TGTGCCAGCAGTACCTATTGGGACAGGAACACTGAAGCTTTCTTT	CASSTYWDRNTEAFF